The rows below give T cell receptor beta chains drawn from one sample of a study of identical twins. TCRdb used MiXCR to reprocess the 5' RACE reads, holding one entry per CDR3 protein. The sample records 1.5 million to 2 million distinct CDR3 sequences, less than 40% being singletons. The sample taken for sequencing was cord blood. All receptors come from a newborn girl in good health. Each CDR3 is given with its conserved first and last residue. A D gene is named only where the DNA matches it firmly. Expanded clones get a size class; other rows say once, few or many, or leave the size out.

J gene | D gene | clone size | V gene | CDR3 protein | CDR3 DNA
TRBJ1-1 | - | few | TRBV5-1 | CASSPRTVPTEAFF | TGCGCCAGCAGCCCACGGACGGTTCCCACTGAAGCTTTCTTT
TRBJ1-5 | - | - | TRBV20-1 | CSATTREEVYQPQHF | TGCAGTGCCACCACCAGGGAAGAGGTATATCAGCCCCAGCATTTT
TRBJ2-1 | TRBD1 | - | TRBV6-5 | CASSYPSDRDSYNEQFF | TGTGCCAGCAGTTACCCCTCGGACAGGGACTCCTACAATGAGCAGTTCTTC
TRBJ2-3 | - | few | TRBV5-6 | CASSLISPDTQYF | TGTGCCAGCAGCTTGATCTCGCCGGATACGCAGTATTTT
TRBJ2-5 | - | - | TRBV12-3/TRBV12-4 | CASSPGRKVGTQYF | TGTGCCAGCAGCCCGGGACGGAAGGTGGGGACCCAGTACTTC
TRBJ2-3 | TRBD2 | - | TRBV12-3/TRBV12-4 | CASSLGRMTSLGTQYF | TGTGCCAGCAGCTTGGGACGGATGACTAGCCTAGGTACGCAGTATTTT
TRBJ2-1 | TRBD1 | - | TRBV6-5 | CASSWRQGAPTNEQFF | TGTGCCAGCAGTTGGAGACAGGGGGCTCCAACTAATGAGCAGTTCTTC
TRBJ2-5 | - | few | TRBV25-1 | CASSEWVAETQYF | TGTGCCAGCAGTGAATGGGTCGCGGAGACCCAGTACTTC
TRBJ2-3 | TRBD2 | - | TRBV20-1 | CSARGGVTQYF | TGCAGTGCTAGGGGAGGGGTTACGCAGTATTTT
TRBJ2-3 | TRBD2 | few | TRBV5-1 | CASSGDYHTDTQYF | TGCGCCAGCAGCGGGGACTACCACACAGATACGCAGTATTTT
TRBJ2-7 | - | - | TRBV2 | CASSDPGTDTYNEQYF | TGTGCCAGCAGTGACCCCGGGACTGATACCTACAATGAGCAGTACTTC
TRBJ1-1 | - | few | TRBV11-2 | CASSLGGWDTEAFF | TGTGCCAGCAGCTTAGGGGGGTGGGACACTGAAGCTTTCTTT
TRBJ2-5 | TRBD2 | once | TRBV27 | CASSFKGTSRIESGQYF | TGTGCCAGCAGTTTTAAGGGGACTAGCCGAATTGAGTCGGGGCAGTACTTC
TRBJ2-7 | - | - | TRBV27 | CASSFLGRSYEQYF | TGTGCCAGCAGTTTCCTAGGTCGCTCCTACGAGCAGTACTTC
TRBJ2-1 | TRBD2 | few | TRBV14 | CASSQGGLVGNEQFF | TGTGCCAGCAGCCAAGGTGGACTAGTGGGCAATGAGCAGTTCTTC
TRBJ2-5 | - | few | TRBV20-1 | CSARLPREETQYF | TGCAGTGCTAGACTCCCGAGAGAAGAGACCCAGTACTTC
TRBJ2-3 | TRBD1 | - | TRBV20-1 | CSASRTGDTQYF | TGCAGTGCTAGCCGGACAGGCGATACGCAGTATTTT
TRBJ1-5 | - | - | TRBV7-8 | CASSTQTADSNQPQHF | TGTGCCAGCAGCACCCAGACAGCTGATAGCAATCAGCCCCAGCATTTT
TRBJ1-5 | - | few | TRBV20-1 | CSARGGEHQPQHF | TGCAGTGCTAGAGGAGGGGAACATCAGCCCCAGCATTTT
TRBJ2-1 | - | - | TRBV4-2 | CASSRQVYNEQFF | TGTGCCAGCAGCCGGCAGGTTTACAATGAGCAGTTCTTC
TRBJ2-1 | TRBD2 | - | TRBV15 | CATSSTLGGAYNERFF | TGTGCCACCAGCAGCACACTCGGGGGGGCCTACAATGAGCGGTTCTTC
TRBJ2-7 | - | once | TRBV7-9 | CASSLVAGLGEQYF | TGTGCCAGCAGCTTAGTGGCAGGCCTGGGGGAGCAGTACTTC
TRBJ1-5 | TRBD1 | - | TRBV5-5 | CASSAGQNNQPQHF | TGTGCCAGCAGCGCGGGACAGAACAATCAGCCCCAGCATTTT
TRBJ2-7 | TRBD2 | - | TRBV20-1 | CSARAGGFSYEQYF | TGCAGTGCTAGAGCGGGAGGGTTCTCCTACGAGCAGTACTTC
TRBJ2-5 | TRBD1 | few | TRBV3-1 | CASSVLRDSEQYF | TGTGCCAGCAGCGTACTCCGGGACAGTGAGCAGTACTTC
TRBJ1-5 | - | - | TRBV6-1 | CASSEIGGVGQPQHF | TGTGCCAGCAGTGAGATTGGGGGAGTAGGTCAGCCCCAGCATTTT
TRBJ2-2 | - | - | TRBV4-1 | CASSRLVNTGELFF | TGCGCCAGCAGCCGACTAGTTAACACCGGGGAGCTGTTTTTT
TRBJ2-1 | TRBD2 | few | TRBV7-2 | CASSLIAGLAGGSSYNEQFF | TGTGCCAGCAGCCTAATAGCGGGACTAGCGGGAGGGAGCTCCTACAATGAGCAGTTCTTC
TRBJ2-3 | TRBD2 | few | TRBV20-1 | CSARDLRLAGMSDTQYF | TGCAGTGCTAGAGATCTCCGACTAGCGGGAATGTCAGATACGCAGTATTTT
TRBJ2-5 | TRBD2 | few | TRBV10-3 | CAISERGEETQYF | TGTGCCATCAGTGAACGGGGGGAAGAGACCCAGTACTTC
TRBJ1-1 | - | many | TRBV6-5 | CASSYSGGGEAFF | TGTGCCAGCAGTTACTCCGGGGGTGGTGAAGCTTTCTTT